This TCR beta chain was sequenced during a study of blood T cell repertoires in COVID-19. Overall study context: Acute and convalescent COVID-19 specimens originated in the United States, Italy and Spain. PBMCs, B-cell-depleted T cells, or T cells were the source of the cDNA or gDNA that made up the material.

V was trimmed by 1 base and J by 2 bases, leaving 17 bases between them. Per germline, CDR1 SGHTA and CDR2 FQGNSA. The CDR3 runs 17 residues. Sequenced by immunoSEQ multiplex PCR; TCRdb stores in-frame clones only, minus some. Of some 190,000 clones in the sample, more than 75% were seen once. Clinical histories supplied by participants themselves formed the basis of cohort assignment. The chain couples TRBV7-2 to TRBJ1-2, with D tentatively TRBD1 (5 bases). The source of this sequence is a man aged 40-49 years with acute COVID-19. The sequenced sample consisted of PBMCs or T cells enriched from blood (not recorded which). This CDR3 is CASSLEEGWKINYGYTF. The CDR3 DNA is TGTGCCAGCAGCTTAGAGGAGGGGTGGAAGATAAACTATGGCTACACCTTC.